Included here is one TCR beta chain sequence, with context. Trimming removed 7 bases at V and 7 bases at J, with 14 bases between. The germline CDR1 and CDR2 sequences are SGHTA and FQGNSA. The CDR3 contains 13 residues. This entry comes from a study of blood T cell repertoires in COVID-19. Turning to the study itself: Samples of COVID-19 (acute and convalescent) were obtained from the United States, Italy and Spain. Sources were T cells, B-cell-depleted T cells, or PBMCs; the material itself was cDNA or gDNA.

Under the authors' procedure: Amplification of reference gene primers was used by the study to estimate nucleated cell counts. Data came from immunoSEQ multiplex PCR; TCRdb stores just in-frame clones and leaves some out. That table furnishes V, J and clone size, whereas the DNA furnished D and trimming. The repertoire holds under 100,000 clones, with 81% as singletons. The sample taken for sequencing was peripheral blood. This sequence joins TRBV7-2 and TRBJ1-5; D unresolved. The sequence was collected from an elderly man with active or convalescent COVID-19. The DNA for the CDR3 is TGTGCCAGCAACGACGTCTCGCGGCAGCCCCAGCATTTT. This translates into CASNDVSRQPQHF.